The 17 T cell receptor beta chains below come from one sample, sequenced in a study of human T cells and chemical hapten exposure. One entry per CDR3 protein results from TCRdb running MiXCR on the RACE reads. The sample lists 80,000 to 95,000 distinct CDR3 sequences, 8% to 13% seen once, with over 2% in the top ten. Time point denoted: patch test 2, 6 weeks after DPC sensitization. The treatment is: therapeutic diphenylcyclopropenone sensitization with weekly scalp DPC. The specimen was whole blood, collected in connection with sensitization to the hapten diphenylcyclopropenone (DPC). These TCRs come from a man aged 40-49 years with alopecia areata. Some clones in this sample may be carry-over from other donors' samples.

About this clonotype itself: A junction boundary mismatches the germline segment, possibly from a read error. The genes are TRBV11-2 and TRBJ2-5; 9 bases are shared with TRBD2. CDR3 length: 15 amino acids. Germline CDR1 is SGHAT and CDR2 is FQNNGV. CDR3 loop: CASSLGLADQETQSF. The CDR3, as DNA: TGTGCCAGCAGCTTAGGACTAGCGGATCAAGAGACCCAGTCCTTC.

The rearrangement uses TRBV5-1 and TRBJ2-5, with 10 nucleotides matching TRBD2. The CDR3 runs 14 residues. Germline V gives CDR1 SGHRS, CDR2 YFSETQ. The V and J ends lost 8 bases and 3 bases, in that order; junction bases with no gene match: 7. The CDR3 spells CASKLAGQKETQYF. CDR3 sequence (DNA): TGCGCCAGTAAACTAGCGGGGCAAAAAGAGACCCAGTACTTC.

The chain couples TRBV5-4 to TRBJ2-3; a weak D match, TRBD1 (6 bases). Trimming removed 4 bases at V and 3 bases at J, with 12 bases between. From germline, CDR1 is SGHNT and CDR2 YYREEE (reference sequence). The CDR3 contains 14 residues. As DNA, the CDR3 is TGTGCCAGCAGCGGACAGCCAAAAACAGATACGCAGTATTTT. Amino acid sequence: CASSGQPKTDTQYF. Full variable domain (outside the CDR3, taken from reference TRBV5-4 and TRBJ2-3): ETGVTQSPTHLIKTRGQQVTLRCSSQSGHNTVSWYQQALGQGPQFIFQYYREEENGRGNFPPRFSGLQFPNYSSELNVNALELDDSALYLCASSGQPKTDTQYFGPGTRLTVL.

The CDR3 loop reads CSVGQGAGLSTQYF. The CDR3 nucleotides are TGCAGCGTTGGACAGGGGGCTGGTCTTTCGACGCAGTATTTT. V usage is TRBV29-1 and J usage is TRBJ2-3; TRBD1 matches at 10 bases. There are 14 residues in the CDR3. The germline V gene has CDR1 SQVTM and CDR2 ANQGSEA. V lost 4 bases and J lost 9; bases outside the gene matches: 10.

This clonotype was seen many times. The V gene is TRBV4-1, the J gene TRBJ1-2; the D gene is possibly TRBD1 (5 bases). Germline lookup yields CDR1 MGHRA and CDR2 YSYEKL. V lost 6 bases and J lost 2, with 19 bases in between. The CDR3 is 16 residues long. The DNA of the CDR3 is TGCGCCAGCAGGGAGGGGAGAGGATTATCAAACTATGGCTACACCTTC. Translating gives CASREGRGLSNYGYTF.

The rearrangement links TRBV12-3 or TRBV12-4 to TRBJ2-1; no firm D call. Trimming stripped 6 bases from V and 9 bases from J, with 6 bases between. The CDR3 sequence is 10 residues long. Here the CDR3 reads CASSQREQFF. The CDR3 DNA reads as TGTGCCAGCAGCCAACGTGAGCAGTTCTTC.

The chain is built from TRBV6-1 and TRBJ2-7; D is perhaps TRBD1 or TRBD2 (5 bases each). CDR3 length: 12 residues. V was shortened by 8 bases and J by 7 bases, with 15 bases between the two germline ends. Looked up from germline, CDR1 is MNHNS and CDR2 is SASEGT. CDR3 residues: CASAGSSWEQYF. CDR3 sequence (DNA): TGTGCCAGCGCAGGGAGCTCTTGGGAGCAGTACTTC.

This clonotype was counted only a few times. This rearrangement joins TRBV19 to TRBJ1-5, with TRBD1 matching 8 bases. The germline CDR1 and CDR2 sequences are LNHDA and SQIVND (reference sequence). The CDR3 has 15 amino acids. Trimming at V came to 4 bases and at J to 7 bases, leaving 9 bases not matched to a gene. CDR3 in amino acids: CASSTRTGREQPQHF. The DNA of the CDR3 is TGTGCCAGTAGTACCCGGACAGGGAGGGAACAGCCCCAGCATTTT.

This sequence joins TRBV7-8 and TRBJ1-2; D remains ambiguous. Trimming took off 5 bases at V and 3 bases at J, with 19 bases between the two ends. This CDR3 spans 16 amino acids. Per germline, CDR1 SGHVS and CDR2 FQNEAQ. CDR3: CASSRGEPKADYGYTF. In nucleotides, the CDR3 is TGTGCCAGCAGCCGAGGAGAGCCCAAGGCAGACTATGGCTACACCTTC. Variable domain in full (rest from reference TRBV7-8 and TRBJ1-2): GAGVSQSPRYKVAKRGQDVALRCDPISGHVSLFWYQQALGQGPEFLTYFQNEAQLDKSGLPSDRFFAERPEGSVSTLKIQRTQQEDSAVYLCASSRGEPKADYGYTFGSGTRLTVV.

J is TRBJ1-1 and V is TRBV9; 9 nucleotides align to TRBD1. Germline lookup yields CDR1 SGDLS and CDR2 YYNGEE. This CDR3 is built from 15 residues. With V trimmed by 3 bases and J by 5 bases, 8 bases remained unmatched. CDR3 bases: TGTGCCAGCAGCGCCAGTGGGACAGGGCAAACTGAAGCTTTCTTT. Amino acid sequence: CASSASGTGQTEAFF.

This clonotype was counted at least ten times. The chain couples TRBV6-5 to TRBJ1-2, with TRBD1 as a possible D gene (6 bases). The CDR3 length is 16 residues. Germline assignment: CDR1 MNHEY and CDR2 SVGAGI. Trimming removed 8 bases at V and 4 bases at J, with 23 bases between. In DNA form, the CDR3 reads TGTGCCAGCTCCCCGGAGGCCAGGGGAGAGTTCTATGGCTACACCTTC. Protein product: CASSPEARGEFYGYTF.

This clonotype has only a few counts. The rearrangement joins TRBV28 to TRBJ1-1, with D hard to call. The CDR3 extends over 15 amino acids. Germline V lookup: CDR1 MDHEN, CDR2 SYDVKM. Between the trimmed V and J ends, which lost 5 bases and 1 base, there was a span of 14 bases. The CDR3 protein is CASSPWVSANTEAFF. The CDR3 nucleotides read TGTGCCAGCAGTCCCTGGGTTTCGGCGAACACTGAAGCTTTCTTT.

This clonotype came up many times. The rearrangement joins TRBV20-1 to TRBJ1-2; TRBD1 is a possible D gene (5 bases). Trimming took 6 bases from V and 6 from J, leaving 20 bases between them. The CDR3 has 14 residues. From germline, CDR1 is DFQATT and CDR2 SNEGSKA (reference sequence). The chain's CDR3 is CSALVVRAGDGYTF. In DNA form, the CDR3 reads TGCAGTGCCCTAGTGGTCAGGGCCGGTGATGGCTACACCTTC.

The gene calls are TRBV7-9 and TRBJ2-3; 12 nucleotides match TRBD2. V dropped 5 bases and J dropped 5; count of bases not matched to a gene: 8. The germline CDR1 and CDR2 sequences are SEHNR and FQNEAQ (reference sequence). The CDR3 is made up of 16 amino acids. CDR3 nucleotide sequence: TGTGCCAGCAGCACGATACTAGCGGGAGGCGTAGATACGCAGTATTTT. Amino acids: CASSTILAGGVDTQYF.

The chain carries TRBV7-9 and TRBJ2-7; D might be TRBD2 (5 bases). The CDR3 runs 11 residues. V was shortened by 10 bases and J by 4 bases, with 11 bases between the two germline ends. Germline V gives CDR1 SEHNR, CDR2 FQNEAQ (reference sequence). As DNA, the CDR3 is TGTGCCAACGGCCCGGGGTACGAGCAGTACTTC. Its translation: CANGPGYEQYF.

The DNA for the CDR3 is TGTGCCAGCAGCCAAGACAGGGGCGGGAGTACGGGCGAGCAGTACGTC. It specifies CASSQDRGGSTGEQYV. The V and J genes are TRBV5-4 and TRBJ2-7; a weak D match, TRBD1 (8 bases). CDR1 SGHNT and CDR2 YYREEE come from the germline V gene (reference sequence). The CDR3 totals 16 residues. Trimming shortened V by 4 bases and J by 6 bases, and 23 bases separated the two germline ends.

This clonotype came up many times. The genes are TRBV27 and TRBJ2-6; D perhaps matches TRBD2 (6 bases). This CDR3 contains 16 residues. Germline loops: CDR1 MNHEY, CDR2 SMNVEV (reference sequence). Deletions cut 5 bases from V and 4 bases from J, with 15 bases between. The CDR3 DNA sequence: TGTGCCAGCAGTCCCAGGAGGGTTATCGGGGCCAACGTCCTGACTTTC. It yields the protein CASSPRRVIGANVLTF.